Following are 9 T cell receptor beta chains from one sample sequenced in a study of Tregs in tolerant kidney transplant recipients. Here immunoSEQ multiplex PCR was the method, and the copy in TCRdb shows in-frame clones only, minus some. There are around 120,000 clones in the sample; roughly 92% occur only once, and roughly 0.61% lies in the top ten. The sample taken for sequencing was CD4+ T cells from blood. The receptors were sampled from a human donor in good health.

The rearrangement uses TRBV5-4 and TRBJ2-7, with D maybe TRBD1 (6 bases). Germline assignment: CDR1 SGHNT and CDR2 YYREEE (reference sequence). CDR3 length: 15 amino acids. V dropped 2 bases and J dropped 3 bases, with 15 bases sitting between them. CDR3 protein: CASSLRLRGNYEQYF. CDR3 bases: TGTGCCAGCAGCTTACGACTCAGGGGTAACTACGAGCAGTACTTC. Full variable domain (rest looked up from reference TRBV5-4 and TRBJ2-7): ETGVTQSPTHLIKTRGQQVTLRCSSQSGHNTVSWYQQALGQGPQFIFQYYREEENGRGNFPPRFSGLQFPNYSSELNVNALELDDSALYLCASSLRLRGNYEQYFGPGTRLTVT.

The chain uses TRBV27 and TRBJ2-7, with TRBD1 as a possible D gene (6 bases). Trimming stripped 2 bases from V and 1 base from J, with 21 bases between. This CDR3 contains 18 residues. Germline CDR1 reads MNHEY; CDR2 reads SMNVEV (reference sequence). CDR3 in amino acids: CASSLTPHRQEISYEQYF. CDR3 nucleotide sequence: TGTGCCAGCAGTTTAACCCCCCATCGACAGGAAATATCCTACGAGCAGTACTTC.

This chain joins TRBV6-5 and TRBJ1-5, with D maybe TRBD1 (5 bases). Germline lookup yields CDR1 MNHEY and CDR2 SVGAGI. This CDR3 spans 13 amino acids. V was trimmed by 4 bases and J by 5 bases, leaving 9 bases between them. In nucleotides, the CDR3 is TGTGCCAGCAGTTGGGACCGCGATCAGCCCCAGCATTTT. Translating it yields CASSWDRDQPQHF.

V usage is TRBV5-6 and J usage is TRBJ1-2, with a possible D match to TRBD1 (5 bases). Germline V gene sequence: CDR1 SGHDT, CDR2 YYEEEE. CDR3 length: 15 residues. V was pared by 0 bases and J by 4 bases, with 13 bases between. CDR3 loop: CASSLVGDNIYGYTF. The CDR3 coding sequence is TGTGCCAGCAGCTTGGTAGGGGATAATATCTATGGCTACACCTTC.

This clone came up once. The chain employs TRBV7-6 and TRBJ2-1, with 7 bases aligning to TRBD2. V lost 5 bases and J lost 2; bases outside the gene matches: 6. The CDR3 covers 15 residues. The V gene's germline CDR1 is SGHVS and CDR2 FNYEAQ. Written as DNA, the CDR3 is TGTGCCAGCAGCCAAAAAGCGGGGACCTACAATGAGCAGTTCTTC. Translating it yields CASSQKAGTYNEQFF.

The chain is built from TRBV6-5 and TRBJ2-7, with 10 bases aligning to TRBD2. This CDR3 region has 15 residues. V shed 1 base, J shed 4 bases, and the junction held 4 bases outside the gene matches. Germline V gene sequence: CDR1 MNHEY, CDR2 SVGAGI. CDR3: CASSYLASGSYEQYF. Written as DNA, the CDR3 is TGTGCCAGCAGTTACTTGGCTAGCGGGAGTTACGAGCAGTACTTC.

J is TRBJ1-1 and V is TRBV6-5; D is possibly TRBD1 (5 bases). Germline loops: CDR1 MNHEY, CDR2 SVGAGI. The CDR3 runs 12 residues. Trimming removed 10 bases from V and 1 base from J, with 10 bases in between. Here the CDR3 reads CATGATNTEAFF. The CDR3 nucleotides are TGTGCCACTGGGGCCACGAACACTGAAGCTTTCTTT.

V is TRBV14 and J is TRBJ1-1; D might be TRBD1 (6 bases). Per the germline V gene, CDR1 is SGHDN and CDR2 is FVKESK. This CDR3 comprises 12 residues. V lost 5 bases to trimming and J lost 7 bases, with 11 bases between them. The CDR3 loop is CASSKDRFEAFF. The CDR3 DNA is TGTGCCAGCAGCAAGGACAGATTTGAAGCTTTCTTT.

The gene calls are TRBV4-2 and TRBJ2-7; D remains ambiguous. The V gene lost 5 bases and the J gene lost 6 bases, with 17 bases spanning the gap. Per the germline V gene, CDR1 is LGHNA and CDR2 is YNFKEQ. The CDR3 spans 14 residues. The CDR3, as DNA: TGTGCCAGCAGCTTGGAGTCTGGATTGGGCGAGCAGTACTTC. Translated, it gives CASSLESGLGEQYF.